The 17 T cell receptor beta chains below come from one sample, sequenced in a study of blood T cell repertoires in COVID-19 (dated by TCRdb to the early 2020s). To prepare the library, the immunoSEQ multiplex PCR assay was applied. TCRdb obtained this table from immuneACCESS and retained in-frame rearrangements with V and J assigned. These tables miss some clones; where compared with another copy, unresolved V genes account for less than half of the shortfall, and the remainder is unexplained. The sample table contains 140,000 or so clones; only one count was recorded for around four fifths of them. The ten largest clones represent less than 7% of the sample. The sample consisted of PBMCs or T cells enriched from blood (not recorded which). The receptors were gathered from a woman between 40 and 50 years old who had recovered from COVID-19.

This chain uses TRBV6-5 with TRBJ2-5, with 7 bases aligning to TRBD1. There are 15 residues in the CDR3. V was pared by 2 bases and J by 5 bases, with 8 bases of the junction left unmatched. Germline assignment: CDR1 MNHEY and CDR2 SVGAGI. The CDR3 DNA is TGTGCCAGCAGTTACGAAGTACAGGGGCAGGAGACCCAGTACTTC. Protein product: CASSYEVQGQETQYF.

The rearrangement links TRBV28 to TRBJ1-3; D perhaps matches TRBD1 (5 bases). The CDR3 runs to 15 residues. Germline lookup yields CDR1 MDHEN and CDR2 SYDVKM. V was trimmed by 5 bases and J by 0 bases, leaving 11 bases between them. The CDR3 is CASSPRGGSGNTIYF. The DNA of the CDR3 is TGTGCCAGCAGTCCGCGGGGGGGCTCTGGAAACACCATATATTTT.

This chain joins TRBV12-3 or TRBV12-4 and TRBJ1-5, with D uncertain. The CDR3 is made up of 13 amino acids. Trimming shortened V by 5 bases and J by 5 bases, and 10 bases separated the two germline ends. The CDR3 reads CASSKENDQPQHF. DNA of the CDR3: TGTGCCAGCAGTAAAGAGAACGATCAGCCCCAGCATTTT.

V and J are TRBV20-1 and TRBJ1-1, with D possibly matching TRBD1 (6 bases). From germline, CDR1 is DFQATT and CDR2 SNEGSKA (reference sequence). Trimming removed 6 bases at V and 0 bases at J, with 17 bases between. The CDR3 consists of 15 residues. The CDR3 here is CSASGQGLMNTEAFF. CDR3 in DNA: TGCAGTGCAAGTGGGCAGGGGCTCATGAACACTGAAGCTTTCTTT.

The chain carries TRBV7-6 and TRBJ2-7, with D maybe TRBD1 (5 bases). Germline lookup yields CDR1 SGHVS and CDR2 FNYEAQ. This CDR3 is 18 amino acids long. V lost 2 bases and J lost 5, with 25 bases in between. In DNA form, the CDR3 reads TGTGCCAGCAGCTTAATAGGGTCAGGGTTTAGGTCGGCCCACGAGCAGTACTTC. It codes for CASSLIGSGFRSAHEQYF.

The chain uses TRBV4-1 and TRBJ2-7; weak D call: TRBD2 (5 bases). Deletions cut 1 base from V and 5 bases from J, with 21 bases between. Germline V CDR1 and CDR2: MGHRA, YSYEKL. This CDR3 has 17 amino acids. In DNA form, the CDR3 reads TGCGCCAGCAGCCAAGGGGAGCGCCGGTCGGGGAGCCACGAGCAGTACTTC. Its translation is CASSQGERRSGSHEQYF.

The rearrangement joins TRBV30 to TRBJ2-7, with 7 bases aligning to TRBD2. Trimming removed 1 base from V and 1 base from J; junction bases left unmatched: 1. CDR1 and CDR2 from the germline V gene are GTSNPN and SVGIG (reference sequence). This CDR3 has 13 residues. The CDR3 coding sequence is TGTGCCTGGAGTGGGGGAGGGTCCTACGAGCAGTACTTC. Encoded protein: CAWSGGGSYEQYF.

The rearrangement links TRBV4-1 to TRBJ1-3; unclear D gene. Trimming took off 2 bases at V and 0 bases at J, with 5 bases between the two ends. In germline, CDR1 is MGHRA, CDR2 YSYEKL. This CDR3 spans 14 amino acids. CDR3 nucleotides: TGCGCCAGCAGCCAAACTGACTCTGGAAACACCATATATTTT. This translates into CASSQTDSGNTIYF.

The V call is TRBV30, the J call TRBJ1-4, with 7 nucleotides matching TRBD1. The germline V gene encodes CDR1 GTSNPN and CDR2 SVGIG (reference sequence). Trimming took 5 bases from V and 3 from J; bases not matched to a gene: 6. There are 14 residues in the CDR3. The chain's CDR3 is CAWRGGQPNEKLFF. CDR3 nucleotides: TGTGCCTGGCGAGGGGGACAGCCTAATGAAAAACTGTTTTTT. The variable domain in full, completed from reference TRBV30 and TRBJ1-4, reads SQTIHQWPATLVQPVGSPLSLECTVEGTSNPNLYWYRQAAGRGLQLLFYSVGIGQISSEVPQNLSASRPQDRQFILSSKKLLLSDSGFYLCAWRGGQPNEKLFFGSGTQLSVL.

The chain joins TRBV4-2 to TRBJ2-1, with 11 nucleotides matching TRBD2. The germline CDR1 and CDR2 sequences are LGHNA and YNFKEQ. This CDR3 is built from 15 residues. The V gene end was trimmed by 4 bases and the J gene end by 8 bases; junction bases not matched to a gene: 7. CDR3 DNA: TGTGCCAGCAGCCTACTGGGTAGCGGGGGGGATGAGCAGTTCTTC. Translation gives CASSLLGSGGDEQFF.

The chain is built from TRBV15 and TRBJ2-5; TRBD2 matches 7 bases. This CDR3 has 16 amino acids. Germline assignment: CDR1 LNHNV and CDR2 YYDKDF (reference sequence). Unmatched junction bases numbered 8, after V lost 0 bases and J lost 4 bases. This CDR3 reads CATSREVGTGGETQYF. The CDR3 DNA reads as TGTGCCACCAGCAGAGAGGTGGGGACGGGAGGAGAGACCCAGTACTTC.

The gene calls are TRBV30 and TRBJ1-4; no clear D gene. The V gene's germline CDR1 is GTSNPN and CDR2 SVGIG (reference sequence). V lost 1 base and J 10 bases, leaving 10 bases between the germline ends. This CDR3 has 12 amino acids. CDR3: CAWSGVAGKLFF. DNA of the CDR3: TGTGCCTGGAGTGGTGTGGCGGGAAAACTGTTTTTT.

The CDR3 bases are TGCGCCAGCAGCCCTTCCGACAGGGACATCTACGAGCAGTACTTC. Encoded protein: CASSPSDRDIYEQYF. The rearrangement joins TRBV5-1 to TRBJ2-7, with 7 bases aligning to TRBD1. Germline V CDR1 and CDR2: SGHRS, YFSETQ. V lost 4 bases and J lost 3; bases outside the gene matches: 10. The CDR3 length is 15 residues. Using reference TRBV5-1 and TRBJ2-7 for the parts outside the CDR3, the full variable domain is KAGVTQTPRYLIKTRGQQVTLSCSPISGHRSVSWYQQTPGQGLQFLFEYFSETQRNKGNFPGRFSGRQFSNSRSEMNVSTLELGDSALYLCASSPSDRDIYEQYFGPGTRLTVT.

The rearrangement links TRBV7-3 to TRBJ2-7, with D possibly TRBD1 on 6 matching bases. CDR1 is SGHTA and CDR2 is FQGTGA in the germline V gene. The CDR3 spans 14 residues. Trimming removed 8 bases from V and 0 bases from J, with 14 bases in between. The CDR3 DNA reads TGTGCCAGCTCACCACAGGGTAACTCCTACGAGCAGTACTTC. Translating it yields CASSPQGNSYEQYF.

There are a few counts of this clone. The chain carries TRBV7-3 and TRBJ2-2, with TRBD1 as a possible D gene (5 bases). This CDR3 is built from 17 residues. V lost 1 base and J 0 bases, leaving 12 bases between the germline ends. Germline values: CDR1 SGHTA, CDR2 FQGTGA. In nucleotides, the CDR3 is TGTGCCAGCAGCTTAAGGCCCCCAGGGACGAACACCGGGGAGCTGTTTTTT. This codes for CASSLRPPGTNTGELFF.

The chain is built from TRBV5-6 and TRBJ2-5, with 9 bases matching TRBD2. Germline CDR1 reads SGHDT; CDR2 reads YYEEEE. The length of the CDR3 is 15 residues. V lost 4 bases to trimming and J lost 2 bases; unmatched junction nucleotides: 6. CDR3 sequence reads: CASSPPSGDQETQYF. Here the CDR3 DNA reads TGTGCCAGCAGCCCACCTAGCGGGGATCAAGAGACCCAGTACTTC.

The chain couples TRBV6-2 or TRBV6-3 to TRBJ2-1; D is undetermined. This CDR3 comprises 11 residues. The germline V and J ends were trimmed by 4 bases and 7 bases, with 5 bases remaining between them. Germline V gives CDR1 MNHEY, CDR2 SVGEGT. CDR3 sequence: CASSLVNEQFF. CDR3 nucleotides: TGTGCCAGCAGTTTAGTGAATGAGCAGTTCTTC.